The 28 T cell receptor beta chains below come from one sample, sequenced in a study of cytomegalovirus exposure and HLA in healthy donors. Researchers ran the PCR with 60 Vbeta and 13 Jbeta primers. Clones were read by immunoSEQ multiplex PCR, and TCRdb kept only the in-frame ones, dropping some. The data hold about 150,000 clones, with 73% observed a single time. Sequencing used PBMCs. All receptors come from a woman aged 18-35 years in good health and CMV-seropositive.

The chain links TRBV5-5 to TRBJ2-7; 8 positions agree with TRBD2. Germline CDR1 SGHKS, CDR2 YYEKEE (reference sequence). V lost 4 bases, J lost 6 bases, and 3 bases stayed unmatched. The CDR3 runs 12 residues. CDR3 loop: CASSREGFEQYF. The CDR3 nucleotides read TGTGCCAGCAGCCGGGAGGGGTTCGAGCAGTACTTC.

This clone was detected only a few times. The CDR3 region is CASSPPSGQETQYF. In nucleotides, the CDR3 is TGTGCCAGCTCACCACCTAGCGGACAAGAGACCCAGTACTTC. V is TRBV18 and J is TRBJ2-5; tentatively, D is TRBD2 (6 bases). Germline CDR1 and CDR2: KGHSH and LQKENI. The CDR3 loop spans 14 amino acids. The ends were cut back, 0 bases at V and 2 bases at J, with 7 bases in the middle.

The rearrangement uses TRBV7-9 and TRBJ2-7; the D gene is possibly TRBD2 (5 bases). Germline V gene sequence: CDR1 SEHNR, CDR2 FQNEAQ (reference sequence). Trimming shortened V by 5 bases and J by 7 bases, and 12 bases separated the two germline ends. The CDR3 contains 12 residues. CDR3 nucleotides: TGTGCCAGCAGCAAGCAAGCGGAGGAGCAGTACTTC. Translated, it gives CASSKQAEEQYF.

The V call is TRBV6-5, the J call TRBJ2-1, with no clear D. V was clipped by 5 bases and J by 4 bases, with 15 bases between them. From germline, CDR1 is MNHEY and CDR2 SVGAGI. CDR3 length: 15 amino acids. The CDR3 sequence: CASSPSLGGYNEQFF. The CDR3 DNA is TGTGCCAGCAGTCCGAGCCTCGGCGGTTACAATGAGCAGTTCTTC.

DNA of the CDR3: TGTGCCAGCAGCCAAGATCTAGCGGGGGGAATTCAAGAGACCCAGTACTTC. Residues: CASSQDLAGGIQETQYF. V is TRBV4-2 and J is TRBJ2-5, with 11 nucleotides matching TRBD2. Trimming took 0 bases from V and 2 from J; bases not matched to a gene: 5. Germline CDR1 and CDR2: LGHNA and YNFKEQ. This CDR3 contains 17 residues.

CDR3: CASSRNFQETQYF. CDR3 nucleotide sequence: TGTGCCAGCAGTCGAAACTTCCAAGAGACCCAGTACTTC. V gene TRBV2 combines with J gene TRBJ2-5; no firm D call. The CDR3 consists of 13 residues. Germline-derived CDR1 and CDR2 are SNHLY and FYNNEI. V shed 5 bases and J shed 1 base, with 8 bases lying between them.

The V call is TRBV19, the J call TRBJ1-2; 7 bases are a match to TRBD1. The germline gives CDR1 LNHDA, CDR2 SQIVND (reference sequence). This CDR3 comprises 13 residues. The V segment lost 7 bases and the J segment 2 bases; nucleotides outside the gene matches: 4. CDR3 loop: CASTLDRNYGYTF. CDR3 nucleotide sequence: TGTGCCAGTACCTTGGACAGGAACTATGGCTACACCTTC.

In nucleotides, the CDR3 is TGTGCCAGCAGCGAGTTAGCGGGGGAAGAGACCCAGTACTTC. This encodes CASSELAGEETQYF. The gene calls are TRBV9 and TRBJ2-5, with TRBD2 identical over 9 bases. V was pared by 3 bases and J by 3 bases, with 3 bases of the junction left unmatched. CDR3 length: 14 amino acids. Germline values: CDR1 SGDLS, CDR2 YYNGEE.

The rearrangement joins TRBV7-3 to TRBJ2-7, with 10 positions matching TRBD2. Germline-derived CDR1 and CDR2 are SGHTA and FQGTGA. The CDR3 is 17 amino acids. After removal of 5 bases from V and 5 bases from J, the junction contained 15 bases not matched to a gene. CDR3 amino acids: CASSRGGLAEGLNEQYF. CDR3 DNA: TGTGCCAGCAGCAGGGGAGGACTAGCGGAAGGGTTGAACGAGCAGTACTTC.

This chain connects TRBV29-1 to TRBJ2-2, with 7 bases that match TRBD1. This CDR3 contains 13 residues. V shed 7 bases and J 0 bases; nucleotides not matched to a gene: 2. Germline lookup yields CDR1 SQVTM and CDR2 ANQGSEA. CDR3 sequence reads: CSAGTANTGELFF. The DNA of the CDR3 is TGCAGCGCTGGGACAGCGAACACCGGGGAGCTGTTTTTT.

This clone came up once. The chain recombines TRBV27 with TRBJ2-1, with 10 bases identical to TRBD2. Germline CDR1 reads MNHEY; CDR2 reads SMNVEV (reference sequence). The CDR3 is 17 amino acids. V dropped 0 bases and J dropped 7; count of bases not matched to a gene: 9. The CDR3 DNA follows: TGTGCCAGCAGTTTATCGGCTAGCGGGGGATCAAAAAATGAGCAGTTCTTC. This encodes CASSLSASGGSKNEQFF.

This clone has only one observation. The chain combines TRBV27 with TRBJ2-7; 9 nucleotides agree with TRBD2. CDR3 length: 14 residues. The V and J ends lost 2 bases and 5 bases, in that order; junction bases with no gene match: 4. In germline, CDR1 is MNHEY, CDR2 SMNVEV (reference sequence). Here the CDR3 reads CASSLAGGAHEQYF. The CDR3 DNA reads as TGTGCCAGCAGTTTAGCGGGGGGGGCTCACGAGCAGTACTTC.

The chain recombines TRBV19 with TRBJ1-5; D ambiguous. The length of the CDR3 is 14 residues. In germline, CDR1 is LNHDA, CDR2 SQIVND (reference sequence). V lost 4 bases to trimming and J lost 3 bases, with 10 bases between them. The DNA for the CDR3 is TGTGCCAGTAGTACCCCGGACTTCAATCAGCCCCAGCATTTT. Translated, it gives CASSTPDFNQPQHF.

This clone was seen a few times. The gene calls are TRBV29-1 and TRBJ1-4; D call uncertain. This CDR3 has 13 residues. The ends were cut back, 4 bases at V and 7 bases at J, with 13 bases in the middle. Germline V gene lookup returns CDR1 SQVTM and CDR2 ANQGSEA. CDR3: CSVGRLYSEKLFF. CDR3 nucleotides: TGCAGCGTTGGCAGGCTTTATAGTGAAAAACTGTTTTTT.

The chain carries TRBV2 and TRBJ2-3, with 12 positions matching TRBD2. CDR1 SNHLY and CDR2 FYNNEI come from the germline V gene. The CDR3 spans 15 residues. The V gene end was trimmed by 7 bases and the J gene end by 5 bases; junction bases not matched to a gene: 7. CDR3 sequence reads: CASKRLAGVVDTQYF. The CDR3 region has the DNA TGTGCCAGCAAGAGACTAGCGGGGGTGGTAGATACGCAGTATTTT.

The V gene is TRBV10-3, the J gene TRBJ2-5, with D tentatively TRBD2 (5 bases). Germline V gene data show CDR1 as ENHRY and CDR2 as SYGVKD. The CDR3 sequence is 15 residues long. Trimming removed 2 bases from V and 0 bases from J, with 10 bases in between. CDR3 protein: CAISEGGLYQETQYF. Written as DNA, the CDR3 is TGTGCCATCAGTGAGGGAGGCTTGTACCAAGAGACCCAGTACTTC.

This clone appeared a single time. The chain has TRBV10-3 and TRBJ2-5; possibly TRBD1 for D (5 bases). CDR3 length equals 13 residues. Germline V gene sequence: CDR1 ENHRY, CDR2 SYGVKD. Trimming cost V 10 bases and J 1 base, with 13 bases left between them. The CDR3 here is CATHDSLQETQYF. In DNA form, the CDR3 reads TGTGCCACTCACGACAGCCTCCAAGAGACCCAGTACTTC.

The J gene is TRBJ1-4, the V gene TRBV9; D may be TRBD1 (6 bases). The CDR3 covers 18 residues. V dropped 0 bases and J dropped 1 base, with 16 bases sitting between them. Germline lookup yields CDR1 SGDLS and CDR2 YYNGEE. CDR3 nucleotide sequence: TGTGCCAGCAGCGTAGAATCAGGGGTAACGGGAACTAATGAAAAACTGTTTTTT. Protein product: CASSVESGVTGTNEKLFF.

CDR3 sequence: CASSWGSGTTTEQYF. CDR3 sequence (DNA): TGTGCCAGCAGTTGGGGTAGCGGGACTACTACCGAGCAGTACTTC. This rearrangement joins TRBV28 to TRBJ2-5; 8 bases match TRBD2. With the DNA end fitting TRBJ2-7 better, the J assignment may be wrong. The CDR3 is made up of 15 amino acids. In germline, CDR1 is MDHEN, CDR2 SYDVKM.

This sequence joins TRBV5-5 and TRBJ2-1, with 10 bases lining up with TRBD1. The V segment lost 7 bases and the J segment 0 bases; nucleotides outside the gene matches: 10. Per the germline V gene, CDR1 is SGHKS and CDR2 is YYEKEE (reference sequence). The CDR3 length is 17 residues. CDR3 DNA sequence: TGTGCCAGCGGGACAGGGGCCACCAAACGCTCCTACAATGAGCAGTTCTTC. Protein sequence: CASGTGATKRSYNEQFF.

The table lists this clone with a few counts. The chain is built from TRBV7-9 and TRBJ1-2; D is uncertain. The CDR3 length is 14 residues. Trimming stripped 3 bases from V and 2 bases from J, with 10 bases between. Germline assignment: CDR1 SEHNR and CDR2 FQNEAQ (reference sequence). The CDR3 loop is CASSFSTGNYGYTF. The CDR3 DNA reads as TGTGCCAGCAGCTTTTCTACGGGAAACTATGGCTACACCTTC.

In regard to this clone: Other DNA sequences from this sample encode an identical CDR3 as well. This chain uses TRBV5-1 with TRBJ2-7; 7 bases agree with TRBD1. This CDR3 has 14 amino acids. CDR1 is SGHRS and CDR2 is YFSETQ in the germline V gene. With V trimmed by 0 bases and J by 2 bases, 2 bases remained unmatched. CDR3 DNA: TGCGCCAGCAGCTTGGGGACAGGTCCCTACGAGCAGTACTTC. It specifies CASSLGTGPYEQYF.

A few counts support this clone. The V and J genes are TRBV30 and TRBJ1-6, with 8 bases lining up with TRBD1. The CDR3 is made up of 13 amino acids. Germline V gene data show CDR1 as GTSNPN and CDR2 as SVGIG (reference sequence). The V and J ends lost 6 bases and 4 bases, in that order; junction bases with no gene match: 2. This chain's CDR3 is CACWTGYNSPLHF. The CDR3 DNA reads TGTGCCTGTTGGACAGGGTATAATTCACCCCTCCACTTT.

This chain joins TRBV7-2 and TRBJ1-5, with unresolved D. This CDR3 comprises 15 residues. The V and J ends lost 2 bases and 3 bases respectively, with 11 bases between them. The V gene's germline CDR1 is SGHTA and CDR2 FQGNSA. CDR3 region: CASSLLPRINQPQHF. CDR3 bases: TGTGCCAGCAGCTTACTACCCCGAATCAATCAGCCCCAGCATTTT.

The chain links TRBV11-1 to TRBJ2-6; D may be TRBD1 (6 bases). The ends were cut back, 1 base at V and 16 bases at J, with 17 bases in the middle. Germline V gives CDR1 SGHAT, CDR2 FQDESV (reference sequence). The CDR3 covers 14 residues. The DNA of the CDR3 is TGTGCCAGCAGCTTAGGGCCCCCGGGGACAAAACTGACTTTC. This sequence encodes CASSLGPPGTKLTF. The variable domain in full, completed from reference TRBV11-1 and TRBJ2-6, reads EAEVAQSPRYKITEKSQAVAFWCDPISGHATLYWYRQILGQGPELLVQFQDESVVDDSQLPKDRFSAERLKGVDSTLKIQPAELGDSAMYLCASSLGPPGTKLTFGAGSRLTVL.

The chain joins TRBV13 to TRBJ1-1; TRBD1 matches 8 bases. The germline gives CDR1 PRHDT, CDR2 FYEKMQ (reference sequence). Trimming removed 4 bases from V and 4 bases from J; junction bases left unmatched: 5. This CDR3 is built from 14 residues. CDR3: CASSSTDRVTEAFF. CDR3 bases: TGTGCCAGCAGCTCAACGGACAGGGTCACTGAAGCTTTCTTT.

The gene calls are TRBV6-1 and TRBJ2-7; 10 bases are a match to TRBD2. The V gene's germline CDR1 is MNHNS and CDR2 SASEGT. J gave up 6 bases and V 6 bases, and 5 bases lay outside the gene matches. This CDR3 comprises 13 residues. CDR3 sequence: CASRGAGGFEQYF. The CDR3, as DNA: TGTGCCAGCAGAGGAGCGGGGGGGTTCGAGCAGTACTTC.

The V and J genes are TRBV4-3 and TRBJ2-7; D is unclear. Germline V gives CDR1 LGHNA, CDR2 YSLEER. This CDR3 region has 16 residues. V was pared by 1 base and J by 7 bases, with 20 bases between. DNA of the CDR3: TGCGCCAGCAGCCAAGGTCTGATTGAGCGCCACTCGGAGCAGTACTTC. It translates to CASSQGLIERHSEQYF.